This entry lists 23 T cell receptor beta chains sequenced from one sample in a study of T cells after posttransplantation cyclophosphamide. This table comes from immunoSEQ multiplex PCR, and its TCRdb copy is limited to in-frame clones, with some not included. The data show around 43,000 clones, with roughly nine tenths seen just once and less than 3.5% held by the top ten. Sequenced material: PBMCs. These receptors were collected from a woman aged 45-60 years in good health and a related stem cell transplant donor.

This chain uses TRBV29-1 with TRBJ1-2; 7 positions match TRBD1. The CDR3 is 12 amino acids. J gave up 6 bases and V 7 bases, and 8 bases lay outside the gene matches. The germline gives CDR1 SQVTM, CDR2 ANQGSEA. The CDR3 region is CSALTGVHGYTF. In DNA, the CDR3 is TGCAGCGCCCTAACAGGGGTCCATGGCTACACCTTC.

The J gene is TRBJ1-1, the V gene TRBV6-5; D not certain. The CDR3 spans 14 residues. CDR1 MNHEY and CDR2 SVGAGI come from the germline V gene. V dropped 6 bases and J dropped 0 bases, with 11 bases sitting between them. CDR3: CASRRTFMNTEAFF. For the CDR3, the DNA is TGTGCCAGCAGAAGAACATTCATGAACACTGAAGCTTTCTTT.

This chain connects TRBV5-1 to TRBJ2-3, with D perhaps matching TRBD2 (6 bases). The CDR3 contains 14 residues. V lost 6 bases and J 1 base, leaving 12 bases between the germline ends. Germline CDR1 is SGHRS and CDR2 is YFSETQ. The CDR3, as DNA: TGCGCCAGCACCTCAGCGGGTGGCACAGATACGCAGTATTTT. Translated: CASTSAGGTDTQYF.

This clone was seen a single time. The chain is built from TRBV13 and TRBJ1-1; 7 nucleotides align to TRBD1. Germline values: CDR1 PRHDT, CDR2 FYEKMQ (reference sequence). The CDR3 runs to 16 residues. V trimming: 0 bases; J trimming: 1 base; junction bases outside the gene matches: 5. The CDR3 loop reads CASSLGRGGANTEAFF. DNA for the CDR3: TGTGCCAGCAGCTTAGGAAGAGGGGGCGCGAACACTGAAGCTTTCTTT.

V is TRBV5-1 and J is TRBJ1-6, with 11 bases matching TRBD1. The CDR3 has 14 residues. The ends lost 4 bases at V and 8 bases at J; junction bases unmatched: 2. Germline-derived CDR1 and CDR2 are SGHRS and YFSETQ. The CDR3 is CASSVDRGHSPLHF. The CDR3 DNA sequence: TGCGCCAGCAGCGTGGACAGGGGGCATTCACCCCTCCACTTT.

The J gene is TRBJ2-3, the V gene TRBV5-6; 8 bases line up with TRBD1. V was clipped by 0 bases and J by 5 bases; unmatched bases: 5. The CDR3 totals 15 residues. From germline, CDR1 is SGHDT and CDR2 YYEEEE. In nucleotides, the CDR3 is TGTGCCAGCAGCTTGGGGGGACAGGCCCAAGATACGCAGTATTTT. It translates to CASSLGGQAQDTQYF.

The rearrangement uses TRBV13 and TRBJ2-5; D remains unclear. V dropped 5 bases and J dropped 5 bases, with 12 bases sitting between them. This CDR3 has 13 residues. Looked up from germline, CDR1 is PRHDT and CDR2 is FYEKMQ (reference sequence). The CDR3 sequence is CASSVYVQETQYF. CDR3 in DNA: TGTGCCAGCAGCGTATACGTTCAGGAGACCCAGTACTTC. The entire variable domain, with the rest obtained from reference TRBV13 and TRBJ2-5, is as follows: AAGVIQSPRHLIKEKRETATLKCYPIPRHDTVYWYQQGPGQDPQFLISFYEKMQSDKGSIPDRFSAQQFSDYHSELNMSSLELGDSALYFCASSVYVQETQYFGPGTRLLVL.

The rearrangement joins TRBV9 to TRBJ2-1; 14 nucleotides match TRBD2. Germline loops: CDR1 SGDLS, CDR2 YYNGEE. V shed 3 bases and J 8 bases; nucleotides not matched to a gene: 7. The CDR3 has 16 amino acids. The CDR3 reads CASSDGTSGSLDEQFF. CDR3 in DNA: TGTGCCAGCAGCGACGGGACTAGCGGGAGTTTGGATGAGCAGTTCTTC. The full variable domain, rest sourced from reference TRBV9 and TRBJ2-1, is DSGVTQTPKHLITATGQRVTLRCSPRSGDLSVYWYQQSLDQGLQFLIQYYNGEERAKGNILERFSAQQFPDLHSELNLSSLELGDSALYFCASSDGTSGSLDEQFFGPGTRLTVL.

In nucleotides, the CDR3 is TGTGCCAGCAGCTTTACAGGGAAACAAGAGACCCAGTACTTC. Residues: CASSFTGKQETQYF. V usage is TRBV7-9 and J usage is TRBJ2-5; tentative D call: TRBD1 (6 bases). The V end lost 3 bases, the J end lost 2 bases, and 10 bases lay between the germline ends. The CDR3 extends over 14 amino acids. The germline gives CDR1 SEHNR, CDR2 FQNEAQ (reference sequence).

The gene calls are TRBV29-1 and TRBJ1-6, with 8 bases fitting TRBD1. This CDR3 has 13 residues. Germline lookup yields CDR1 SQVTM and CDR2 ANQGSEA. V was pared by 7 bases and J by 4 bases, with 3 bases of the junction left unmatched. In DNA form, the CDR3 reads TGCAGCGGCAGGACAGGGTATAATTCACCCCTCCACTTT. This translates into CSGRTGYNSPLHF.

This clone has more than one count but fewer than ten. CDR3 amino acids: CASSLGEGYGNTIYF. The CDR3 DNA follows: TGTGCCAGCAGCTTAGGGGAGGGGTACGGAAACACCATATATTTT. The chain uses TRBV7-2 and TRBJ1-3; D may be TRBD1 (5 bases). Germline values: CDR1 SGHTA, CDR2 FQGNSA. The ends were cut back, 1 base at V and 4 bases at J, with 11 bases in the middle. The CDR3 loop spans 15 amino acids.

In this sample, this clone turned up once. CDR3: CASSERHLGTETSYEQYF. Here the CDR3 DNA reads TGTGCCAGCAGTGAAAGGCACCTTGGGACAGAGACCTCCTACGAGCAGTACTTC. This chain connects TRBV6-1 to TRBJ2-7; 7 positions agree with TRBD1. The germline gives CDR1 MNHNS, CDR2 SASEGT. V trimming: 2 bases; J trimming: 0 bases; junction bases outside the gene matches: 13. This CDR3 is built from 18 residues.

The V gene is TRBV28, the J gene TRBJ1-1; D is unclear. Per the germline V gene, CDR1 is MDHEN and CDR2 is SYDVKM. The CDR3 is 13 amino acids. The V end was cut by 2 bases, the J end by 5 bases, with 9 bases between. The CDR3 spells CASSLNIATEAFF. The CDR3 nucleotides read TGTGCCAGCAGTTTAAATATAGCGACTGAAGCTTTCTTT.

The chain is built from TRBV7-8 and TRBJ1-2; the D gene is possibly TRBD1 (5 bases). The CDR3 is 13 residues long. V was cut by 0 bases and J by 7 bases, with 9 bases left in between. CDR1 and CDR2 from the germline V gene are SGHVS and FQNEAQ. The DNA of the CDR3 is TGTGCCAGCAGCTTAGCAGGGGATGGTGGCTACACCTTC. This gives the protein CASSLAGDGGYTF.

This chain links TRBV5-6 with TRBJ1-2; 11 bases are shared with TRBD1. V lost 0 bases, J lost 2 bases, and 3 bases stayed unmatched. Germline lookup yields CDR1 SGHDT and CDR2 YYEEEE. The CDR3 contains 16 residues. The CDR3 sequence: CASSLVGQGANYGYTF. CDR3 coding DNA: TGTGCCAGCAGCTTGGTCGGACAGGGGGCAAACTATGGCTACACCTTC.

The CDR3 region has the DNA TGTGCCAGCAGCCAACGGGGGGCCACTGAAGCTTTCTTT. Protein product: CASSQRGATEAFF. The gene calls are TRBV16 and TRBJ1-1, with a possible D match to TRBD1 (6 bases). Between the trimmed V and J ends, which lost 2 bases and 4 bases, there was a span of 8 bases. The CDR3 is 13 residues long. Germline loops: CDR1 KGHSY, CDR2 FQNENV.

The V and J genes are TRBV6-5 and TRBJ2-3; 10 nucleotides match TRBD2. The ends lost 0 bases at V and 10 bases at J; junction bases unmatched: 10. The CDR3 loop spans 16 amino acids. Germline lookup yields CDR1 MNHEY and CDR2 SVGAGI. The DNA of the CDR3 is TGTGCCAGCAGTTACTCCGAGGTAGCGGGGGGCCCTCCGCAGTATTTT. This codes for CASSYSEVAGGPPQYF.

In the case of this clone: The junction shows a germline mismatch at one end, possibly a read error. V is TRBV2 and J is TRBJ2-1; maybe TRBD2 (5 bases). Looked up from germline, CDR1 is SNHLY and CDR2 is FYNNEI. The CDR3 runs to 15 residues. CDR3 nucleotide sequence: TGTACCAGCAGTGAAGGGCTAGCTGGGCGCAGTGAGCAGTTCTTC. Its protein is CTSSEGLAGRSEQFF. The full variable domain, in which reference TRBV2 and TRBJ2-1 provide the parts outside the CDR3, is EPEVTQTPSHQVTQMGQEVILRCVPISNHLYFYWYRQILGQKVEFLVSFYNNEISEKSEIFDDQFSVERPDGSNFTLKIRSTKLEDSAMYFCTSSEGLAGRSEQFFGPGTRLTVL.

V and J are TRBV4-1 and TRBJ2-5, with 7 bases matching TRBD2. The CDR3 consists of 15 residues. Trimming took 0 bases from V and 4 from J; bases not matched to a gene: 5. In germline, CDR1 is MGHRA, CDR2 YSYEKL. In DNA form, the CDR3 reads TGCGCCAGCAGCCAAGAGGGGGGGATGGTAGAGACCCAGTACTTC. Its protein product is CASSQEGGMVETQYF.

V gene TRBV29-1 combines with J gene TRBJ2-7; 11 bases agree with TRBD2. The trim removed 7 bases at V and 2 bases at J, leaving 10 bases unmatched. From germline, CDR1 is SQVTM and CDR2 ANQGSEA. The CDR3 consists of 15 residues. CDR3 residues: CSARVGLAATYEQYF. The CDR3 DNA reads TGCAGCGCCAGGGTGGGACTAGCGGCAACCTACGAGCAGTACTTC.

In this sample, this clone turned up once. CDR3 in DNA: TGTGCCAGCAGTTTATGGGAGGGACTAGCGGGAGAGGTCGGGGAGCTGTTTTTT. Protein sequence: CASSLWEGLAGEVGELFF. The genes are TRBV28 and TRBJ2-2; 14 positions match TRBD2. This CDR3 comprises 18 residues. The junction had 7 bases not matched to a gene; V was cut back by 0 bases and J by 7 bases. Germline V gene sequence: CDR1 MDHEN, CDR2 SYDVKM.

This clone has more than one count but fewer than ten. The chain is built from TRBV2 and TRBJ1-1; D remains unclear. The germline V and J ends were trimmed by 3 bases and 1 base, with 9 bases remaining between them. In germline, CDR1 is SNHLY, CDR2 FYNNEI. This CDR3 contains 14 residues. CDR3 nucleotides: TGTGCCAGCAGTGAGCTGGCGGGGAACACTGAAGCTTTCTTT. Protein product: CASSELAGNTEAFF.

V usage is TRBV2 and J usage is TRBJ2-7, with D unresolved. The CDR3 has 16 residues. Trimming took off 1 base at V and 2 bases at J, with 15 bases between the two ends. CDR1 and CDR2 from the germline V gene are SNHLY and FYNNEI. CDR3 residues: CASSEVDSTLPYEQYF. For the CDR3, the DNA is TGTGCCAGCAGTGAAGTCGACTCGACTTTGCCCTACGAGCAGTACTTC.